The 32 T cell receptor beta chains in this list originate from one sample, sequenced in a study of circulating tumor DNA in untreated peripheral T-cell lymphoma. The data were produced by immunoSEQ multiplex PCR, yet TCRdb's version contains in-frame clones alone and is incomplete. Of some 7,000 clones detected, around 76% appear once; the ten largest clones hold 15% to 20%. Sequencing was carried out using tumor tissue. These receptors originate from a human donor with peripheral T-cell lymphoma.

V usage is TRBV28 and J usage is TRBJ2-5; weak D call: TRBD1 (5 bases). Germline CDR1 reads MDHEN; CDR2 reads SYDVKM. V lost 6 bases to trimming and J lost 5 bases, with 16 bases between them. The CDR3 totals 14 residues. The CDR3 nucleotides read TGTGCCAGCAGCTCCTCTGGGGCAGCCGAGACCCAGTACTTC. Protein product: CASSSSGAAETQYF.

The chain carries TRBV19 and TRBJ1-5, with TRBD1 identical over 9 bases. The CDR3 loop spans 15 amino acids. The germline V gene has CDR1 LNHDA and CDR2 SQIVND (reference sequence). After removal of 7 bases from V and 5 bases from J, the junction contained 9 bases not matched to a gene. CDR3 sequence (DNA): TGTGCCAGTAATGGGGGACAGGGTATTCATCAGCCCCAGCATTTT. Translating it yields CASNGGQGIHQPQHF.

The rearrangement joins TRBV7-6 to TRBJ2-7, with D possibly being TRBD2 (6 bases). The CDR3 is 15 amino acids. V was cut by 5 bases and J by 7 bases, with 21 bases left in between. Germline V gene lookup returns CDR1 SGHVS and CDR2 FNYEAQ. The CDR3 is CASSLQGGGPGEQYF. For the CDR3, the DNA is TGTGCCAGCAGCCTACAAGGAGGAGGGCCGGGGGAGCAGTACTTC.

The rearrangement joins TRBV30 to TRBJ2-5; TRBD2 agrees at 8 bases. The CDR3 totals 15 residues. With V trimmed by 4 bases and J by 5 bases, 12 bases remained unmatched. Germline V gives CDR1 GTSNPN, CDR2 SVGIG (reference sequence). CDR3 sequence: CAWIRSGSGGETQYF. DNA of the CDR3: TGTGCCTGGATTCGGAGCGGGAGTGGGGGGGAGACCCAGTACTTC.

This clone was observed a handful of times. The chain combines TRBV7-6 with TRBJ1-3; D is unclear. Germline CDR1 reads SGHVS; CDR2 reads FNYEAQ. V was cut by 3 bases and J by 4 bases, with 10 bases left in between. This CDR3 is built from 14 residues. The chain's CDR3 is CASSLDGSGNTIYF. CDR3 coding DNA: TGTGCCAGCAGCTTGGACGGGTCCGGAAACACCATATATTTT. The whole variable domain, filled in from reference TRBV7-6 and TRBJ1-3, reads GAGVSQSPRYKVTKRGQDVALRCDPISGHVSLYWYRQALGQGPEFLTYFNYEAQQDKSGLPNDRFSAERPEGSISTLTIQRTEQRDSAMYRCASSLDGSGNTIYFGEGSWLTVV.

This rearrangement joins TRBV19 to TRBJ2-3; D gene ambiguous. Germline V gene sequence: CDR1 LNHDA, CDR2 SQIVND (reference sequence). V lost 6 bases, J lost 4 bases, and 11 bases lay in between. The CDR3 is made up of 13 amino acids. CDR3 amino acids: CASRETAADTQYF. The CDR3 bases are TGTGCCAGTAGGGAAACAGCTGCAGATACGCAGTATTTT.

CDR3 amino acids: CAWSVFQGAREQYF. In DNA, the CDR3 is TGTGCCTGGAGTGTATTTCAGGGGGCGAGAGAGCAGTACTTC. This chain connects TRBV30 to TRBJ2-7, with 8 bases matching TRBD1. V shed 0 bases and J 7 bases; nucleotides not matched to a gene: 8. CDR1 and CDR2 (germline): GTSNPN, SVGIG (reference sequence). CDR3 length: 14 residues.

The V gene is TRBV19, the J gene TRBJ2-1; 7 bases are a match to TRBD1. J lost 2 bases, V lost 3 bases, and 4 bases had no gene match. This CDR3 is built from 15 residues. The germline V gene encodes CDR1 LNHDA and CDR2 SQIVND (reference sequence). CDR3 bases: TGTGCCAGTAGTATTGTGGGACAGACCTACAATGAGCAGTTCTTC. Its protein product is CASSIVGQTYNEQFF.

The chain joins TRBV1 to TRBJ2-3. TRBV1 counts as a pseudogene. The CDR3 covers 15 residues. As DNA, the CDR3 is TGCGCCAGCAGCCAAGATCGGCCTAGCACAGATACGCAGTATTTT. This sequence encodes CASSQDRPSTDTQYF.

This rearrangement joins TRBV18 to TRBJ1-1; unclear D gene. Germline V gene data show CDR1 as KGHSH and CDR2 as LQKENI. Trimming pared 3 bases from V and 3 bases from J, leaving 11 bases between. This CDR3 spans 14 amino acids. In nucleotides, the CDR3 is TGTGCCAGCTCACCCCTGGCGGGTTACACTGAAGCTTTCTTT. Translation gives CASSPLAGYTEAFF.

The CDR3 region is CASSEALHSRGLGYTF. CDR3 DNA: TGTGCCAGCAGTGAAGCGCTCCATTCCAGGGGGCTCGGCTACACCTTC. This rearrangement joins TRBV6-1 to TRBJ1-2; 8 bases map to TRBD1. The germline V gene has CDR1 MNHNS and CDR2 SASEGT. V lost 0 bases, J lost 8 bases, and 11 bases stayed unmatched. The CDR3 is made up of 16 amino acids.

This clone was counted a few times. The chain employs TRBV18 and TRBJ2-7, with D possibly being TRBD1 (5 bases). V was cut by 3 bases and J by 3 bases, with 12 bases left in between. There are 14 residues in the CDR3. CDR1 is KGHSH, CDR2 LQKENI, per germline. This chain's CDR3 is CASSPSTGNYEQYF. The DNA for the CDR3 is TGTGCCAGCTCACCTTCAACAGGAAACTACGAGCAGTACTTC.

This chain joins TRBV6-9 and TRBJ1-1; D remains ambiguous. V was shortened by 9 bases and J by 2 bases, with 7 bases between the two germline ends. Germline CDR1 is MNHGY and CDR2 is SVAAGI. The CDR3 runs to 11 residues. The CDR3 sequence: CASTSNTEAFF. For the CDR3, the DNA is TGTGCCAGTACCTCTAACACTGAAGCTTTCTTT.

V usage is TRBV10-3 and J usage is TRBJ2-7, with D unresolved. Germline CDR1 ENHRY, CDR2 SYGVKD. The length of the CDR3 is 12 residues. Trimming took 4 bases from V and 2 from J, leaving 6 bases between them. CDR3 sequence (DNA): TGTGCCATCAGTGTAGTCCCCTACGAGCAGTACTTC. It encodes CAISVVPYEQYF.

V gene TRBV19 combines with J gene TRBJ2-1, with D perhaps matching TRBD1 (6 bases). The V gene lost 0 bases and the J gene lost 4 bases, with 10 bases spanning the gap. This CDR3 is 15 amino acids long. Germline CDR1 is LNHDA and CDR2 is SQIVND (reference sequence). The CDR3 loop is CASSIDRGPYNEQFF. The CDR3 DNA is TGTGCCAGTAGTATAGACAGGGGTCCGTACAATGAGCAGTTCTTC.

This chain links TRBV28 with TRBJ2-5, with 7 bases identical to TRBD2. With V trimmed by 6 bases and J by 4 bases, 11 bases remained unmatched. Germline V gene sequence: CDR1 MDHEN, CDR2 SYDVKM. The CDR3 runs to 15 residues. DNA of the CDR3: TGTGCCAGCAGCCTTCTGGCAGCGGGGAGAGAGACCCAGTACTTC. Protein product: CASSLLAAGRETQYF. Full variable domain (remainder filled in from reference TRBV28 and TRBJ2-5): DVKVTQSSRYLVKRTGEKVFLECVQDMDHENMFWYRQDPGLGLRLIYFSYDVKMKEKGDIPEGYSVSREKKERFSLILESASTNQTSMYLCASSLLAAGRETQYFGPGTRLLVL.

J is TRBJ1-5 and V is TRBV5-1; D is possibly TRBD1 (6 bases). The CDR3 consists of 15 residues. Germline loops: CDR1 SGHRS, CDR2 YFSETQ. Trimming stripped 0 bases from V and 2 bases from J, with 9 bases between. The CDR3 sequence is CASSLAAGGNQPQHF. The CDR3 region has the DNA TGCGCCAGCAGCTTGGCGGCAGGGGGCAATCAGCCCCAGCATTTT. Full variable domain (outside the CDR3, taken from reference TRBV5-1 and TRBJ1-5): KAGVTQTPRYLIKTRGQQVTLSCSPISGHRSVSWYQQTPGQGLQFLFEYFSETQRNKGNFPGRFSGRQFSNSRSEMNVSTLELGDSALYLCASSLAAGGNQPQHFGDGTRLSIL.

This clone was found a few times. This chain joins TRBV6-8 and TRBJ2-2; no clear D gene. The CDR3 covers 14 residues. Germline V lookup: CDR1 MNHGY, CDR2 SAAAGT. Trimming took 5 bases from V and 0 from J, leaving 7 bases between them. CDR3 region: CASSGHPNTGELFF. DNA for the CDR3: TGTGCCAGCAGTGGGCATCCGAACACCGGGGAGCTGTTTTTT.

The chain employs TRBV6-1 and TRBJ1-5; tentatively, D is TRBD1 (6 bases). V shed 1 base and J shed 4 bases, with 11 bases lying between them. Germline CDR1 and CDR2: MNHNS and SASEGT. This CDR3 comprises 15 residues. The CDR3 loop is CASSEGWQGNQPQHF. The CDR3 DNA reads TGTGCCAGCAGTGAAGGTTGGCAGGGGAATCAGCCCCAGCATTTT.

This chain joins TRBV19 and TRBJ2-5; perhaps D is TRBD1 or TRBD2 (5 bases each). Trimming stripped 7 bases from V and 5 bases from J, with 17 bases between. Germline V gene data show CDR1 as LNHDA and CDR2 as SQIVND (reference sequence). The CDR3 is made up of 14 amino acids. The CDR3 sequence: CASNMMGVGETQYF. The DNA for the CDR3 is TGTGCCAGTAATATGATGGGGGTAGGGGAGACCCAGTACTTC.

The gene calls are TRBV6-8 and TRBJ1-1; 10 bases line up with TRBD1. Germline values: CDR1 MNHGY, CDR2 SAAAGT. V lost 0 bases and J lost 1; bases outside the gene matches: 8. The CDR3 has 18 amino acids. The CDR3 loop reads CASSYSTGDRGSNTEAFF. The CDR3 nucleotides are TGTGCCAGCAGTTACTCGACCGGGGACAGGGGATCGAACACTGAAGCTTTCTTT.

The CDR3 is CAWSVAVQGEKLFF. CDR3 coding DNA: TGTGCCTGGAGTGTGGCCGTCCAGGGGGAAAAACTGTTTTTT. The rearrangement links TRBV30 to TRBJ1-4; TRBD1 is a possible D gene (6 bases). Trimming removed 0 bases from V and 8 bases from J, with 13 bases in between. Germline V gives CDR1 GTSNPN, CDR2 SVGIG (reference sequence). The CDR3 is 14 amino acids.

The chain couples TRBV28 to TRBJ2-7; TRBD1 or TRBD2 may be the D gene (5 bases each). V shed 6 bases and J shed 1 base, with 13 bases lying between them. The CDR3 length is 14 residues. Germline loops: CDR1 MDHEN, CDR2 SYDVKM. CDR3 region: CASSRQWGSYEQYF. The DNA for the CDR3 is TGTGCCAGCAGCAGACAATGGGGGTCCTACGAGCAGTACTTC.

The chain joins TRBV10-2 to TRBJ2-1; perhaps D is TRBD1 or TRBD2 (5 bases each). Germline V gene lookup returns CDR1 WSHSY and CDR2 SAAADI. This CDR3 has 16 residues. With 5 bases removed from V and 8 bases from J, the gap between germline ends came to 22 bases. CDR3 protein: CASSPPGVGVRDEQFF. The CDR3 DNA sequence: TGCGCCAGCAGTCCCCCGGGTGTGGGGGTACGGGATGAGCAGTTCTTC.

This clone was seen only once. J is TRBJ1-3 and V is TRBV7-5; the table calls TRBD1, which could not be checked here. TRBV7-5 is a recognized pseudogene. The CDR3 contains 14 residues. This CDR3 is CASSPDRAGNTIYF. DNA of the CDR3: TGTGCCAGCAGCCCGGACAGGGCTGGAAACACCATATATTTT.

This clone was detected only a few times. The chain employs TRBV10-2 and TRBJ2-1; 13 positions match TRBD2. The CDR3 length is 16 residues. Unmatched junction bases numbered 7, after V lost 4 bases and J lost 7 bases. Looked up from germline, CDR1 is WSHSY and CDR2 is SAAADI. The CDR3 DNA is TGCGCCAGCAGTGGTACTAGCGGGAGGGCCTGGAATGAGCAGTTCTTC. It translates to CASSGTSGRAWNEQFF.

The rearrangement links TRBV19 to TRBJ1-5; D may be TRBD1 (6 bases). The germline V and J ends were trimmed by 2 bases and 4 bases, with 18 bases remaining between them. The CDR3 covers 17 residues. Germline V gives CDR1 LNHDA, CDR2 SQIVND (reference sequence). CDR3 amino acids: CASSIPLTGLKNQPQHF. The CDR3 bases are TGTGCCAGTAGTATACCCTTAACAGGGTTAAAGAATCAGCCCCAGCATTTT. Full variable domain (rest looked up from reference TRBV19 and TRBJ1-5): DGGITQSPKYLFRKEGQNVTLSCEQNLNHDAMYWYRQDPGQGLRLIYYSQIVNDFQKGDIAEGYSVSREKKESFPLTVTSAQKNPTAFYLCASSIPLTGLKNQPQHFGDGTRLSIL.

This clone showed up just a few times. For the CDR3, the DNA is TGTGCCAGCAGTTACATAGCGGGGGGAACCTACGAGCAGTACTTC. It specifies CASSYIAGGTYEQYF. The V gene is TRBV6-8, the J gene TRBJ2-7; 10 nucleotides match TRBD2. This CDR3 spans 15 amino acids. V gave up 2 bases and J gave up 2 bases; unmatched junction bases: 3. Per the germline V gene, CDR1 is MNHGY and CDR2 is SAAAGT.

V usage is TRBV5-3 and J usage is TRBJ1-3, with D hard to call. TRBV5-3 belongs to the ORF category, with a function that is uncertain. The CDR3 is 16 residues long. V lost 1 base and J lost 4, with 15 bases in between. The CDR3 sequence is CARSLKCGVAGNTIYF. The CDR3 coding sequence is TGTGCCAGAAGCTTGAAGTGTGGGGTCGCCGGAAACACCATATATTTT.

The chain couples TRBV29-1 to TRBJ2-3; possible D gene TRBD1, 6 bases. Germline V gives CDR1 SQVTM, CDR2 ANQGSEA. V lost 4 bases and J 1 base, leaving 12 bases between the germline ends. The CDR3 covers 14 residues. The DNA for the CDR3 is TGCAGCGTTGGCAGGGGTGGGGGCACAGATACGCAGTATTTT. This codes for CSVGRGGGTDTQYF.

Note on this clone: Germline and junction disagree at one end, which may indicate a read error. The chain joins TRBV6-8 to TRBJ2-7, with 9 nucleotides matching TRBD2. Germline V gene data show CDR1 as MNHGY and CDR2 as SAAAGT. CDR3 length: 13 amino acids. The DNA for the CDR3 is TGTGCCATCAGTGTAGCGGGAGACTACGAGCAGTACTTC. This sequence encodes CAISVAGDYEQYF.

Of note for this clone: Relative to the germline gene, one junction end is altered; a read error may explain this. The rearrangement uses TRBV4-1 and TRBJ2-5, with D perhaps matching TRBD2 (6 bases). In germline, CDR1 is MGHRA, CDR2 YSYEKL. This CDR3 comprises 17 residues. CDR3 nucleotide sequence: TGCACCAGCAGCCAGACTAGATGGATAGCGGCACAAGAGACCCAGTACTTC. It translates to CTSSQTRWIAAQETQYF.